This paragraph covers one T cell receptor beta chain sequence. Only one count was recorded for this clone. Its antigen remains unidentified. It has no much larger one-base neighbor in the sample; base qualities were not kept. There are 14 amino acids in the CDR3, from cysteine to phenylalanine inclusive. Of the read, only the CDR3 DNA is kept; its 42 bases are in frame from base 1. Deletion took 5 bases off V and 0 bases off J, with a span of 8 bases between the germline ends. CDR1 and CDR2 are read off the germline V gene as SGHTA and FQGNSA. The collaborating institutions used their own protocols to collect whole blood in K2EDTA tubes. For TCRbeta analysis, collaborator samples were shipped as frozen whole blood, as isolated PBMCs, or as DNA extracted from either sample type. The immunoSEQ Assay, a bias-controlled multiplex PCR, was used to amplify TCRbeta CDR3 regions from genomic DNA. The paper's processing steps were these. Nucleated cell counts per sample were estimated from amplification of reference gene primers within the assay. To quantify the absolute abundance of each unique TCRbeta CDR3 rearrangement, sequence reads were collapsed and filtered. Productive Simpson clonality was computed per sample as the square root of Simpson's diversity index over productive rearrangements. Here the immuneACCESS table is served through TCRdb, limited to in-frame sequences with V and J called. Missing clones are a known gap in these copies; in checked studies unresolved V genes cover under half, and the rest lacks a known reason. From that table come the V and J calls and clone size; the DNA was used to work out D and trimming. This sample has 40,000 to 55,000 clones in its table, and 85% to 95% of those were observed once. The biggest ten clones account for around 5.3% of the sample.

The sample belongs to a study of blood T cell repertoires in COVID-19 (TCRdb year 2020). With respect to the entire study: Collaborator samples came from the United States, Italy and Spain and covered acute and convalescent phases of COVID-19. The material from the prospective study consisted of cDNA or gDNA derived from T cells, B-cell-depleted T cells, or PBMCs. The dataset comprised deeply sampled blood TCRbeta repertoires from subjects exposed to, actively infected with, or recovered from COVID-19. A freely available public database, intended as a resource for researchers studying the immune response to SARS-CoV-2, is where the repertoires were released. The samples were drawn from two sources: the first 160 participants of the ongoing ImmuneRACE study, and 1,000 to 1,500 subjects contributed by 6 global collaborators. The sample metadata nearly always contained a de-identified subject ID, COVID-19 status, age in years and sex. HLA class I and class II types, where available, came from metadata supplied by the sample provider rather than from assay-based typing.

General conclusions and limits of the study: The quantity of clinical and demographic metadata differed by source and by participant and was supplied without curation.

Material for sequencing was peripheral blood. The source is a human donor in a cohort sampled during active COVID-19. In this chain, TRBV7-2 is recombined with TRBJ2-4; the D gene is perhaps TRBD2, on 6 matching bases. CDR3 reads: CASSGGIAKNIQYF. The DNA sequence is TGTGCCAGCAGCGGCGGGATAGCCAAAAACATTCAGTACTTC.